The present entry profiles one T cell receptor (beta chain) with its context. The antigen remains unidentified. TCRdb re-called the RT-PCR reads with MiXCR, one entry per CDR3 protein. The sample consists of hundreds of thousands of distinct CDR3 sequences, under 20% of them appearing once. This specimen belongs to a study of response to subunit inactivated influenza vaccine. The study's findings and limits: The authors proposed limited new T cell recruitment per seasonal influenza vaccination.

This sequence originates from a man between 50 and 59 years old who received an inactivated influenza vaccine. Here the sequenced sample was PBMCs from blood, taken around 5 days after vaccination.

The CDR3 spells CASSYPGDYNEQFF. CDR3 in DNA: TGTGCCAGCAGCTACCCCGGGGACTACAATGAGCAGTTCTTC. The chain carries TRBV5-6 and TRBJ2-1; weak D call: TRBD2 (5 bases). This CDR3 contains 14 residues. V dropped 3 bases and J dropped 3 bases, with 10 bases sitting between them. CDR1 and CDR2 from the germline V gene are SGHDT and YYEEEE.